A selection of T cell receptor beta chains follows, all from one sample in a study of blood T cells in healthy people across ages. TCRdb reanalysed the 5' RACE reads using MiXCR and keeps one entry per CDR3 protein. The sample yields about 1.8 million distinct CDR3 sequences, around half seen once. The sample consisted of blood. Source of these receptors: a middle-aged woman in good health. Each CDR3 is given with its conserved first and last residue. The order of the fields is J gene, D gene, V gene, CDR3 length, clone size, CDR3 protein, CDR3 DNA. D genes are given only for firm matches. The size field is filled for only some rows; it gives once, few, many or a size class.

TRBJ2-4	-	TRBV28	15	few	CASRLGGTILREQYF	TGTGCCAGCAGACTGGGAGGGACAATCCTACGAGAGCAGTACTTC
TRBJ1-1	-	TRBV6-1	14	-	CASTLRQPNTEAFF	TGTGCCAGCACCCTGAGACAGCCGAACACTGAAGCTTTCTTT
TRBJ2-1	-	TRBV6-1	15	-	CASTFLGTTGNEQFF	TGTGCCAGCACCTTCCTCGGGACAACGGGAAATGAGCAGTTCTTC
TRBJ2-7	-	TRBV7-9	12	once	CASGLGDYEQYF	TGTGCCAGCGGCTTAGGGGACTACGAGCAGTACTTC
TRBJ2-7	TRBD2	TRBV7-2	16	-	CASSLGGGGKTYEQYF	TGTGCCAGCAGCTTAGGGGGCGGGGGTAAAACCTACGAGCAGTACTTC
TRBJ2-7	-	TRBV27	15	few	CASSLPRTGQDEQYF	TGTGCCAGCAGTCTCCCACGTACGGGGCAGGATGAGCAGTACTTC
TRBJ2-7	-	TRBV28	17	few	CASSLFPRAGPIHEQYF	TGTGCCAGCAGTTTATTTCCCCGGGCAGGCCCAATCCACGAGCAGTACTTC
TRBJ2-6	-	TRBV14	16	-	CASSQSRGTGANVLTF	TGTGCCAGCAGCCAGAGCAGGGGAACTGGGGCCAACGTCCTGACTTTC
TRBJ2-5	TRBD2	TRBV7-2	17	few	CASSLGLRGGAGETQYF	TGTGCCAGCAGCTTAGGCCTACGCGGGGGGGCCGGAGAGACCCAGTACTTC
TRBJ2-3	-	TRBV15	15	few	CATSRENLGTDTQYF	TGTGCCACCAGCAGAGAGAACCTGGGGACAGATACGCAGTATTTT
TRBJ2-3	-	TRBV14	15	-	CASSQIRGGSDTQYF	TGTGCCAGCAGCCAGATCAGGGGAGGTTCAGATACGCAGTATTTT
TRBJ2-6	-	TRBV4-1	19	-	CASSQDWTAKISGANVLTF	TGCGCCAGCAGCCAAGATTGGACGGCGAAGATCTCTGGGGCCAACGTCCTGACTTTC
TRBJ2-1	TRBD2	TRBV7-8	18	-	CASSAGLAGGLRYNEQFF	TGTGCCAGCAGCGCGGGACTAGCGGGGGGGCTCAGATACAATGAGCAGTTCTTC
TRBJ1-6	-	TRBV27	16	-	CASHRRDPMSNSPLHF	TGTGCCAGCCATAGGAGGGACCCCATGAGTAATTCACCCCTCCACTTT
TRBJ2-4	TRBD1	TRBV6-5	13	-	CASTGTGANIQYF	TGTGCCAGCACCGGGACAGGGGCAAACATTCAGTACTTC
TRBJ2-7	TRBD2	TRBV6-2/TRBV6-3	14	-	CASRPGLAGHEQYF	TGTGCCAGCAGACCCGGACTAGCGGGGCACGAGCAGTACTTC
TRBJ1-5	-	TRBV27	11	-	CASGIMEPQHF	TGTGCCAGCGGGATAATGGAGCCCCAGCATTTT
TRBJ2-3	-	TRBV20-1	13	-	CSADDRGTDTQYF	TGCAGTGCCGATGACAGAGGCACAGATACGCAGTATTTT
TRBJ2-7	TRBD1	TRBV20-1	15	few	CSARNQDRGWAEQYF	TGCAGTGCTAGAAATCAGGACAGGGGATGGGCCGAGCAGTACTTC
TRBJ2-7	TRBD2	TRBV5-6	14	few	CASSWGTSSYEQYF	TGTGCCAGCAGCTGGGGGACTAGCTCCTACGAGCAGTACTTC
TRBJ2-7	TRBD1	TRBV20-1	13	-	CSARGQGAWEQYF	TGCAGTGCTAGAGGTCAGGGGGCGTGGGAGCAGTACTTC
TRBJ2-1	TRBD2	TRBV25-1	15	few	CASSEGGGGYNEQFF	TGTGCCAGCAGTGAGGGGGGGGGAGGGTACAATGAGCAGTTCTTC
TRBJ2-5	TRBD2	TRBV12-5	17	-	CASGLVLAGASTETQYF	TGTGCTAGTGGTTTGGTGCTAGCGGGAGCATCGACGGAGACCCAGTACTTC
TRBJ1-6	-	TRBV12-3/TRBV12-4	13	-	CASSFWNGGPLHF	TGTGCCAGCAGTTTTTGGAATGGTGGACCCCTCCACTTT
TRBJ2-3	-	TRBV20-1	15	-	CSASHRLGLADTQYF	TGCAGTGCTAGTCATCGTCTCGGGTTAGCAGATACGCAGTATTTT
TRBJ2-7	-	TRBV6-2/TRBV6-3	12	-	CASSSTGAGSYF	TGTGCCAGCAGTTCCACCGGGGCAGGGTCGTACTTC
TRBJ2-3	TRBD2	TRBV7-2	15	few	CASLDRGGPTDTQYF	TGTGCCAGTTTGGATCGGGGGGGCCCCACAGATACGCAGTATTTT
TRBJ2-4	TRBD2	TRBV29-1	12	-	CSVGGGRGEQYF	TGCAGCGTTGGGGGGGGAAGGGGTGAGCAGTACTTC
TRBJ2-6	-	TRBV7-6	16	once	CASSEADETGADVLTF	TGTGCCAGCAGCGAGGCGGATGAGACTGGGGCCGACGTCCTGACTTTC
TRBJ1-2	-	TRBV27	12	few	CASRNPTGHLTF	TGTGCCAGCAGAAACCCAACAGGGCATCTCACCTTC
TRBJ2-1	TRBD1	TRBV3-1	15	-	CASSQDRGVVNEQFF	TGTGCCAGCAGTCAAGACAGGGGGGTTGTTAATGAGCAGTTCTTC
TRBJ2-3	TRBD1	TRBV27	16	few	CASSKHTQGVTDTQYF	TGTGCCAGCAGTAAACACACACAGGGGGTGACAGATACGCAGTATTTT
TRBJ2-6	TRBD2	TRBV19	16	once	CASSIIAGDGANVLTF	TGTGCCAGTAGTATAATTGCGGGGGATGGGGCCAACGTCCTGACTTTC
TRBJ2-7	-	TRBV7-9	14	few	CASSSLRDLYEQYF	TGTGCCAGCAGCTCTCTCCGGGACCTGTACGAGCAGTACTTC
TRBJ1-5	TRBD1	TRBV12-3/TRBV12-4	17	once	CASSLETGDRGNQPQHF	TGTGCCAGCAGTTTAGAGACAGGGGATAGGGGCAATCAGCCCCAGCATTTT
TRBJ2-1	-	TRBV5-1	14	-	CASKGTSSYNEQFF	TGCGCCAGCAAGGGCACGAGCTCCTACAATGAGCAGTTCTTC
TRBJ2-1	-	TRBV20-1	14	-	CSAPGFNSYNEQFF	TGCAGTGCCCCCGGGTTCAACTCCTACAATGAGCAGTTCTTC
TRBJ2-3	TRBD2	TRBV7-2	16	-	CASSLEARGGTDTQYF	TGTGCCAGCAGCTTAGAGGCGCGGGGGGGCACAGATACGCAGTATTTT
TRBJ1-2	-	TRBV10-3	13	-	CAISGTDNYGYTF	TGTGCCATCAGTGGAACGGATAACTATGGCTACACCTTC
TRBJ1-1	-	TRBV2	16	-	CASSAGSRGRNTEAFF	TGTGCCAGCAGTGCCGGGTCTAGGGGTCGGAACACTGAAGCTTTCTTT
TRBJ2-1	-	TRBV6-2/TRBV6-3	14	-	CASSFTVGSNEQFF	TGTGCCAGCAGTTTTACAGTAGGAAGCAATGAGCAGTTCTTC
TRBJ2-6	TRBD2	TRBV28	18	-	CASSSRRGGPSGANVLTF	TGTGCCAGCAGCTCCAGACGGGGGGGTCCTTCTGGGGCCAACGTCCTGACTTTC
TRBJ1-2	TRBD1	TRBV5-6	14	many	CASSAGTVNYGYTF	TGTGCCAGCAGCGCCGGGACAGTCAACTATGGCTACACCTTC
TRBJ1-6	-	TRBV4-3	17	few	CASSQDWIALDNSPLHF	TGCGCCAGCAGCCAAGATTGGATAGCTCTGGATAATTCACCCCTCCACTTT
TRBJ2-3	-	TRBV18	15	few	CASYSRRVSTDTQYF	TGTGCCAGCTACAGCCGGAGGGTGAGCACAGATACGCAGTATTTT